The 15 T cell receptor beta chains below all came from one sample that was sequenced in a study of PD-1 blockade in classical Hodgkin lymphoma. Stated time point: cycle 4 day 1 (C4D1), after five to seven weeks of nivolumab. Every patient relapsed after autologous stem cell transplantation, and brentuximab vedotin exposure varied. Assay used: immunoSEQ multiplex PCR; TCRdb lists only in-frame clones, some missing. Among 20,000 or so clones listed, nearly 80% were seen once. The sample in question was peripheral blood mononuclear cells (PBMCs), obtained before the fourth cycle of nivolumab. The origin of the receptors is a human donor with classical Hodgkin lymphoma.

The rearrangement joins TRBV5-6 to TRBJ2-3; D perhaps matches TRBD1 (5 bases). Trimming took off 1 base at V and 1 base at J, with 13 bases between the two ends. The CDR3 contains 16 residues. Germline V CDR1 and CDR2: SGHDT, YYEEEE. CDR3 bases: TGTGCCAGCAGCTTGTGGGGCCCCGTCGGCACAGATACGCAGTATTTT. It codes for CASSLWGPVGTDTQYF.

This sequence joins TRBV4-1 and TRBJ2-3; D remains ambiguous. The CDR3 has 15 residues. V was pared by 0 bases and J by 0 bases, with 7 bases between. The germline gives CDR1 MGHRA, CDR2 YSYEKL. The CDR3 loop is CASSQDGLSTDTQYF. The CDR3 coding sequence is TGCGCCAGCAGCCAAGATGGTTTGAGCACAGATACGCAGTATTTT.

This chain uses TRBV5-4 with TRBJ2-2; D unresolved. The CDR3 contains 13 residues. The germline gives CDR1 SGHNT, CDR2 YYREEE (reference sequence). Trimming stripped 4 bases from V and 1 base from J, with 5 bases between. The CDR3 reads CASSPENTGELFF. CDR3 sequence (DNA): TGTGCCAGCAGCCCGGAGAACACCGGGGAGCTGTTTTTT.

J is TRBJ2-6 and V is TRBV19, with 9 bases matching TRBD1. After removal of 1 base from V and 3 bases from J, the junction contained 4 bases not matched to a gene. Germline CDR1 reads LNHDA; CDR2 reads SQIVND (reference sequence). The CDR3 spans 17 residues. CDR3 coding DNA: TGTGCCAGTAGTATAGGGGACAGGGACCTTGGGGCCAACGTCCTGACTTTC. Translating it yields CASSIGDRDLGANVLTF.

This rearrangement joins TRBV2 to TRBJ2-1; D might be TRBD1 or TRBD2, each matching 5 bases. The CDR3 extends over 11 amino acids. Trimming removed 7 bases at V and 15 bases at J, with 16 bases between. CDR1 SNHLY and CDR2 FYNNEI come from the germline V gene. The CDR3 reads CASNVGDEAFF. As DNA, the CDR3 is TGTGCCAGCAATGTGGGGGACGAGGCGTTCTTC.

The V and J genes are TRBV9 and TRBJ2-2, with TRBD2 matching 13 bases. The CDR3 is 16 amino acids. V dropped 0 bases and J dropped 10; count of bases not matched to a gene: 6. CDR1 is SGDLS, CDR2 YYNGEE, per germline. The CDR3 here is CASSVGTSGSMLELFF. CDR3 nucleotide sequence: TGTGCCAGCAGCGTAGGGACTAGCGGGAGTATGTTGGAGCTGTTTTTT.

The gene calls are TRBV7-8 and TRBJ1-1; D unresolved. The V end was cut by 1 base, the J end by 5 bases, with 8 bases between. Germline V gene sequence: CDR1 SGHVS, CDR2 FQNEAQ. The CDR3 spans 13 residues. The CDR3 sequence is CASSLVQATEAFF. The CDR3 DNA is TGTGCCAGCAGCTTAGTTCAGGCGACTGAAGCTTTCTTT. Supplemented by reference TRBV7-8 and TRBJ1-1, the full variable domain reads GAGVSQSPRYKVAKRGQDVALRCDPISGHVSLFWYQQALGQGPEFLTYFQNEAQLDKSGLPSDRFFAERPEGSVSTLKIQRTQQEDSAVYLCASSLVQATEAFFGQGTRLTVV.

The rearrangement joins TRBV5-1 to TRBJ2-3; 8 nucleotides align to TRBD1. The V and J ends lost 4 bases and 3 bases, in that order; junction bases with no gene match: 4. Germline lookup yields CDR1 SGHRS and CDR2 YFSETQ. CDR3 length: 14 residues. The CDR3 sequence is CASSTTGVTDTQYF. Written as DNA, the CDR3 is TGCGCCAGCAGCACGACAGGGGTTACAGATACGCAGTATTTT.

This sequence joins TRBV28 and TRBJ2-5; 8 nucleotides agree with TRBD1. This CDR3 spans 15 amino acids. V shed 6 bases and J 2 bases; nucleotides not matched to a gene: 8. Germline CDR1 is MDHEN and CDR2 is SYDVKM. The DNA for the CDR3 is TGTGCCAGCAGGCCTGACAGGGGCGGTCAAGAGACCCAGTACTTC. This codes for CASRPDRGGQETQYF.

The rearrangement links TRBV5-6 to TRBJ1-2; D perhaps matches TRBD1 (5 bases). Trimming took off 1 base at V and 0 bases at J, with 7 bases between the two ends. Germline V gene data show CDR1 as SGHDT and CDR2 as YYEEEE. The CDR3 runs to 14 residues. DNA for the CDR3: TGTGCCAGCAGCTTGAGGGGACCTAACTATGGCTACACCTTC. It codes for CASSLRGPNYGYTF.

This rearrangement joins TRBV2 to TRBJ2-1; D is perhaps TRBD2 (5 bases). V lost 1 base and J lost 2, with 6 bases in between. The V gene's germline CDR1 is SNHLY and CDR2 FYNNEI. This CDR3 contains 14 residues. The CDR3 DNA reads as TGTGCCAGCAGTGAAGGGGGAGCCTACAATGAGCAGTTCTTC. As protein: CASSEGGAYNEQFF.

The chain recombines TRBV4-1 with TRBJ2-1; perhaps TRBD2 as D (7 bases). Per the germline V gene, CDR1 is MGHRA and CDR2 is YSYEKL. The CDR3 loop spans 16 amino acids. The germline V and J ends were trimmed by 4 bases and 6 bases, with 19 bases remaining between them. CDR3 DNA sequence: TGCGCCAGCAGCCCCCCCCTAGCGGCGGGGGCCAATGAGCAGTTCTTC. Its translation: CASSPPLAAGANEQFF.

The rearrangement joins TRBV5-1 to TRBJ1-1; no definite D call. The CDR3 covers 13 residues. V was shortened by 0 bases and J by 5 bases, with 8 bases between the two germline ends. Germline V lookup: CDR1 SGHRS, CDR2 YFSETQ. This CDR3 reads CASSLVGQTEAFF. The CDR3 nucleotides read TGCGCCAGCAGCTTGGTAGGGCAGACTGAAGCTTTCTTT.

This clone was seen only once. The chain's CDR3 is CASSLASSYNEQFF. Here the CDR3 DNA reads TGTGCCAGCAGCTTAGCTAGCTCCTACAATGAGCAGTTCTTC. The rearrangement links TRBV9 to TRBJ2-1; no clear D gene. This CDR3 has 14 amino acids. Trimming stripped 4 bases from V and 0 bases from J, with 8 bases between. Germline CDR1 reads SGDLS; CDR2 reads YYNGEE.

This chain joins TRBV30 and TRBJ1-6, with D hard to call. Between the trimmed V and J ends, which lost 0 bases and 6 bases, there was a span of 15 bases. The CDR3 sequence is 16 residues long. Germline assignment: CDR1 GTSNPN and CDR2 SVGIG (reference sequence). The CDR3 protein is CAWSVSRGRRNSPLHF. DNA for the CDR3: TGTGCCTGGAGTGTTAGTCGAGGGCGCCGTAATTCACCCCTCCACTTT.